A single sample is the source of the 24 T cell receptor beta chains below, sequenced in a study of blood T cell repertoires in COVID-19. Repertoires were generated with immunoSEQ multiplex PCR, while TCRdb's copy carries only in-frame clones and drops some. The sample shows 300,000 or so clones, about nine tenths of them seen only once. The sequenced material came from PBMCs or T cells enriched from blood (not recorded which). The receptor set was obtained from a man aged 55-75 years who had recovered from COVID-19.

This clone occurred once. At one boundary the junction diverges from the germline segment, which might be a read error. This chain links TRBV7-2 with TRBJ1-4; possibly TRBD1 for D (6 bases). The CDR3 runs to 15 residues. Germline CDR1 reads SGHTA; CDR2 reads FQGNSA. The CDR3 bases are TGTGCCAGCAGCCCCACCGGGACAACGAATGAAAAACTGTTTTTT. Its translation: CASSPTGTTNEKLFF.

The V gene is TRBV7-8, the J gene TRBJ1-5, with 7 nucleotides matching TRBD1. Unmatched junction bases numbered 6, after V lost 1 base and J lost 9 bases. The CDR3 runs to 14 residues. CDR1 and CDR2 (germline): SGHVS, FQNEAQ. The CDR3 loop reads CASSLGTGARPQHF. CDR3 sequence (DNA): TGTGCCAGCAGCTTAGGGACAGGCGCCAGGCCCCAGCATTTT.

The chain joins TRBV5-4 to TRBJ2-7, with D possibly matching TRBD2 (5 bases). V was cut by 4 bases and J by 1 base, with 12 bases left in between. The CDR3 sequence is 14 residues long. Germline V gene lookup returns CDR1 SGHNT and CDR2 YYREEE (reference sequence). In nucleotides, the CDR3 is TGTGCCAGCAGCCCGGGGTCCAATTCCTACGAGCAGTACTTC. Its protein is CASSPGSNSYEQYF.

The CDR3 is CASSGFSGQGVSETQYF. CDR3 DNA sequence: TGTGCCAGCAGCGGATTCTCGGGACAGGGTGTATCAGAGACCCAGTACTTC. The rearrangement joins TRBV9 to TRBJ2-5; the match to TRBD1 covers 9 bases. Trimming removed 3 bases from V and 4 bases from J; junction bases left unmatched: 13. The CDR3 loop spans 17 amino acids. Germline CDR1 SGDLS, CDR2 YYNGEE.

The V gene is TRBV19, the J gene TRBJ1-1, with TRBD1 identical over 8 bases. The CDR3 totals 15 residues. V lost 6 bases and J lost 3; bases outside the gene matches: 9. The V gene's germline CDR1 is LNHDA and CDR2 SQIVND (reference sequence). The CDR3 DNA follows: TGTGCCAGTAGCTGGAATACAGGGGGAGACACTGAAGCTTTCTTT. It encodes CASSWNTGGDTEAFF.

The gene calls are TRBV6-1 and TRBJ2-7; 9 nucleotides match TRBD2. The J segment lost 7 bases and the V segment lost 8 bases, leaving 9 bases of the junction unmatched. The CDR3 has 13 amino acids. Germline assignment: CDR1 MNHNS and CDR2 SASEGT. The CDR3 DNA is TGTGCCAGCGTCGTAGCGGGAGCGGTGGAGCAGTACTTC. Its protein product is CASVVAGAVEQYF.

The chain employs TRBV19 and TRBJ2-7, with D tentatively TRBD2 (5 bases). Germline-derived CDR1 and CDR2 are LNHDA and SQIVND (reference sequence). The germline V and J ends were trimmed by 2 bases and 3 bases, with 11 bases remaining between them. This CDR3 has 14 amino acids. The CDR3 nucleotides read TGTGCCAGTAGTATACGGGGAATTATCTACGAGCAGTACTTC. It encodes CASSIRGIIYEQYF.

The chain couples TRBV7-3 to TRBJ1-2; TRBD1 is a possible D gene (6 bases). Per germline, CDR1 SGHTA and CDR2 FQGTGA. This CDR3 is built from 13 residues. The V and J ends lost 5 bases and 4 bases respectively, with 11 bases between them. As DNA, the CDR3 is TGTGCCAGCAGCCCCCAGGGGTCCTATGGCTACACCTTC. Residues: CASSPQGSYGYTF.

The chain uses TRBV9 and TRBJ2-7; possible D gene TRBD2, 5 bases. The CDR3 spans 14 residues. With 4 bases removed from V and 1 base from J, the gap between germline ends came to 12 bases. The germline gives CDR1 SGDLS, CDR2 YYNGEE. The DNA of the CDR3 is TGTGCCAGCAGCCCGGGGAGTAGATCCTACGAGCAGTACTTC. It translates to CASSPGSRSYEQYF. Full variable domain (rest looked up from reference TRBV9 and TRBJ2-7): DSGVTQTPKHLITATGQRVTLRCSPRSGDLSVYWYQQSLDQGLQFLIQYYNGEERAKGNILERFSAQQFPDLHSELNLSSLELGDSALYFCASSPGSRSYEQYFGPGTRLTVT.

The chain couples TRBV6-6 to TRBJ2-6, with D maybe TRBD2 (5 bases). The CDR3 runs 17 residues. V lost 5 bases to trimming and J lost 0 bases, with 14 bases between them. Germline V lookup: CDR1 MNHNY, CDR2 SVGAGI (reference sequence). This CDR3 reads CASSHMSGLSGANVLTF. CDR3 DNA sequence: TGTGCCAGCAGTCATATGAGCGGCCTCTCTGGGGCCAACGTCCTGACTTTC.

The V call is TRBV7-3, the J call TRBJ1-1, with 11 positions matching TRBD1. The CDR3 is made up of 15 amino acids. V lost 5 bases and J lost 3; bases outside the gene matches: 5. CDR1 SGHTA and CDR2 FQGTGA come from the germline V gene. CDR3 nucleotide sequence: TGTGCCAGCAGCGCACGGGGACAGGGGGACACTGAAGCTTTCTTT. Its protein is CASSARGQGDTEAFF.

Written as DNA, the CDR3 is TGCGCCAGCAGCCCACAGGGAATCGGCACTGAAGCTTTCTTT. Its translation is CASSPQGIGTEAFF. The chain joins TRBV4-1 to TRBJ1-1; a weak D match, TRBD1 (6 bases). Germline V gene data show CDR1 as MGHRA and CDR2 as YSYEKL. This CDR3 is 14 amino acids long. Trimming stripped 4 bases from V and 4 bases from J, with 13 bases between.

This sequence joins TRBV3-1 (or the pseudogene TRBV3-2) and TRBJ2-2; 13 positions agree with TRBD2. Trimming cost V 7 bases and J 8 bases; bases outside gene matches: 13. CDR1 and CDR2 from the germline V gene are LGHDT and YNNKEL (reference sequence). The CDR3 loop spans 17 amino acids. CDR3 nucleotides: TGTGCCAGCAACCATGATATGGGACTAGCGGGAAGAGGGGAGCTGTTTTTT. Translation: CASNHDMGLAGRGELFF.

J is TRBJ2-7 and V is TRBV6-1; the D is unclear. Germline CDR1 and CDR2: MNHNS and SASEGT. CDR3 length: 15 amino acids. The ends were cut back, 2 bases at V and 2 bases at J, with 13 bases in the middle. CDR3 nucleotides: TGTGCCAGCAGTGAAAGTCTAGTACGCACCTACGAGCAGTACTTC. Translation gives CASSESLVRTYEQYF.

CDR3 sequence reads: CASSFAGNQPQHF. The CDR3 region has the DNA TGTGCCAGCAGTTTCGCGGGCAATCAGCCCCAGCATTTT. V usage is TRBV27 and J usage is TRBJ1-5, with D unresolved. The germline CDR1 and CDR2 sequences are MNHEY and SMNVEV (reference sequence). The CDR3 consists of 13 residues. Trimming stripped 3 bases from V and 2 bases from J, with 5 bases between.

CDR3 sequence (DNA): TGTGCCAGCAGCTTGTCGTCAGGGTCGGGCACTGAAGCTTTCTTT. Translating gives CASSLSSGSGTEAFF. V is TRBV5-5 and J is TRBJ1-1; tentative D call: TRBD1 (5 bases). CDR3 length: 15 residues. Germline V gene lookup returns CDR1 SGHKS and CDR2 YYEKEE (reference sequence). V dropped 1 base and J dropped 4 bases, with 14 bases sitting between them.

This clone was found a few times. One end of the junction is discordant with germline, which a read error may explain. The chain links TRBV6-5 to TRBJ1-1; D gene unclear. The CDR3 runs 12 residues. The V gene's germline CDR1 is MNHEY and CDR2 SVGAGI. The CDR3 bases are TGTGCCAGCAGTTCACCAAGATCTGAGGCTTTCTTT. It yields the protein CASSSPRSEAFF.

This rearrangement joins TRBV6-5 to TRBJ1-2, with 7 bases that match TRBD1. The ends lost 7 bases at V and 8 bases at J; junction bases unmatched: 4. Germline CDR1 and CDR2: MNHEY and SVGAGI. The CDR3 has 11 amino acids. The CDR3 spells CASMLRGGYTF. CDR3 DNA sequence: TGTGCCAGCATGCTCAGGGGGGGCTACACCTTC.

The gene calls are TRBV7-6 and TRBJ2-1; 8 bases are a match to TRBD2. CDR1 SGHVS and CDR2 FNYEAQ come from the germline V gene. The CDR3 loop spans 15 amino acids. V gave up 3 bases and J gave up 4 bases; unmatched junction bases: 5. The CDR3 spells CASSLILAAYNEQFF. The DNA for the CDR3 is TGTGCCAGCAGCTTGATACTAGCGGCGTACAATGAGCAGTTCTTC.

The chain links TRBV18 to TRBJ2-1, with TRBD2 identical over 10 bases. V shed 0 bases, J shed 6 bases, and the junction held 8 bases outside the gene matches. CDR3 size: 17 residues. The germline V gene has CDR1 KGHSH and CDR2 LQKENI. The CDR3 DNA reads TGTGCCAGCTCACCACCTAATAGCGGGGGGACCCGCAATGAGCAGTTCTTC. It is translated as CASSPPNSGGTRNEQFF.

The genes are TRBV4-3 and TRBJ1-5; 7 bases agree with TRBD1. CDR3 length: 15 amino acids. The V segment lost 2 bases and the J segment 2 bases; nucleotides outside the gene matches: 3. Per germline, CDR1 LGHNA and CDR2 YSLEER. CDR3 region: CASSQTGQRNQPQHF. For the CDR3, the DNA is TGCGCCAGCAGCCAAACGGGACAGCGCAATCAGCCCCAGCATTTT.

The V gene is TRBV10-3, the J gene TRBJ1-1; 9 bases fit TRBD1. Germline CDR1 ENHRY, CDR2 SYGVKD. This CDR3 region has 14 residues. The junction had 7 bases not matched to a gene; V was cut back by 6 bases and J by 5 bases. CDR3 residues: CAIREGQGNTEAFF. The CDR3 nucleotides are TGTGCCATCAGGGAGGGACAGGGTAATACTGAAGCTTTCTTT.

V is TRBV30 and J is TRBJ1-1; D not certain. V was trimmed by 5 bases and J by 0 bases, leaving 13 bases between them. Germline assignment: CDR1 GTSNPN and CDR2 SVGIG (reference sequence). This CDR3 has 14 amino acids. CDR3 DNA sequence: TGTGCCTGGTCACTATCTCTCATGAACACTGAAGCTTTCTTT. This sequence encodes CAWSLSLMNTEAFF.

The rearrangement uses TRBV19 and TRBJ2-1; 9 positions agree with TRBD1. Trimming cost V 7 bases and J 5 bases; bases outside gene matches: 6. CDR3 size: 14 residues. Germline CDR1 and CDR2: LNHDA and SQIVND (reference sequence). This CDR3 is CASKPGQGNNEQFF. CDR3 DNA sequence: TGTGCCAGTAAACCGGGACAGGGCAACAATGAGCAGTTCTTC.